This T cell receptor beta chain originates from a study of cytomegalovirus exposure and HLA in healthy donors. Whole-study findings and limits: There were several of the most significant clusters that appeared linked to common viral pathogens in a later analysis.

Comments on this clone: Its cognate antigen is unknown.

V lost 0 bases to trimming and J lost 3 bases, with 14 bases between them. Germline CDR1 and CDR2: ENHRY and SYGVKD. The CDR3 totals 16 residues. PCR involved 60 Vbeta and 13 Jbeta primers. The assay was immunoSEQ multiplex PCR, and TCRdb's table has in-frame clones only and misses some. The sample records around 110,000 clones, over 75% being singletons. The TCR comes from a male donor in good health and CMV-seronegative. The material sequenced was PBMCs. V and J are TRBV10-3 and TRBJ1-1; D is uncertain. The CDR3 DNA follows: TGTGCCATCAGTGAGTCCGGACTTAGACTGGACACTGAAGCTTTCTTT. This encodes CAISESGLRLDTEAFF.